The rows below give T cell receptor beta chains drawn from one sample of a study of beta chain features in type 1 diabetes. Repertoires were generated with immunoSEQ multiplex PCR, while TCRdb's copy carries only in-frame clones and drops some. Altogether hundreds of thousands of clones are present, approximately 14% being singletons, with the ten largest covering over 5.5%. Sequencing input: central memory CD4+ T cells from blood. The receptors were sampled from a man aged 25-45 years in good health. CDR3s include the opening cysteine and the closing phenylalanine or tryptophan. A D gene is named only where the DNA matches it firmly. Clone size appears in some rows only: once, few, many, or a class for an expanded clone.

>TRBV30|few|TRBJ1-1|NA
CAWSASVRVGYWYTEAFF
TGTGCCTGGAGCGCCAGCGTGAGGGTGGGTTATTGGTACACTGAAGCTTTCTTT
>TRBV4-2|few|TRBJ2-1|NA
CASSQDFGSSYNEQFF
TGTGCCAGCAGCCAAGATTTTGGAAGCTCCTACAATGAGCAGTTCTTC
>TRBV19|few|TRBJ1-5|NA
CASSRSNQPQHF
TGTGCCAGTAGTAGGAGCAATCAGCCCCAGCATTTT
>TRBV5-1|NA|TRBJ1-1|TRBD1
CASSIDRVNTEAFF
TGCGCCAGCAGCATCGACAGGGTGAACACTGAAGCTTTCTTT
>TRBV5-4|few|TRBJ2-5|NA
CASSLRGEETQYF
TGTGCCAGCAGCTTGAGGGGCGAAGAGACCCAGTACTTC
>TRBV7-2|NA|TRBJ2-5|NA
CASIGQSQETQYF
TGTGCCAGCATCGGACAGTCCCAAGAGACCCAGTACTTC
>TRBV2|NA|TRBJ2-7|NA
CASSKTGSYEQYF
TGTGCCAGCAGCAAAACGGGATCCTACGAGCAGTACTTC
>TRBV2|few|TRBJ2-3|NA
CASSFRGFADTQYF
TGTGCCAGCAGTTTTAGAGGGTTCGCAGATACGCAGTATTTT
>TRBV6-5|NA|TRBJ2-1|TRBD2
CASSVAGPYNEQFF
TGTGCCAGCAGCGTAGCGGGACCCTACAATGAGCAGTTCTTC
>TRBV30|NA|TRBJ1-5|TRBD1
CAWSATGGVEPQHF
TGTGCCTGGAGTGCGACAGGGGGGGTCGAGCCCCAGCATTTT
>TRBV19|NA|TRBJ2-4|TRBD2
CASSIALGTSGLAKNIQYF
TGTGCCAGTAGTATAGCCCTAGGGACTAGCGGTTTAGCCAAAAACATTCAGTACTTC
>TRBV5-5|NA|TRBJ1-1|NA
CASSMGGFTEAFF
TGTGCCAGCAGCATGGGGGGGTTCACTGAAGCTTTCTTT
>TRBV13|NA|TRBJ2-2|NA
CASSLSGVANTGELFF
TGTGCCAGCAGCCTTAGCGGAGTCGCGAACACCGGGGAGCTGTTTTTT
>TRBV4-3|few|TRBJ1-2|NA
CASSESGGYGYTF
TGCGCCAGCAGCGAATCGGGGGGCTATGGCTACACCTTC
>TRBV11-2|few|TRBJ1-5|TRBD1
CASSLGRGQQPQHF
TGTGCCAGCAGCTTAGGTAGGGGGCAACAGCCCCAGCATTTT
>TRBV5-1|few|TRBJ1-1|TRBD1
CASRIGQGGENTEAFF
TGCGCCAGCAGGATTGGACAGGGGGGAGAGAACACTGAAGCTTTCTTT
>TRBV6-5|many|TRBJ1-4|NA
CASSPQRVGEKLFF
TGTGCCAGCAGTCCGCAAAGAGTTGGCGAAAAACTGTTTTTT
>TRBV21-1|NA|TRBJ1-3|NA
CASSKEDRSFGNTIYF
TGTGCCAGCAGCAAGGAGGACAGAAGCTTTGGAAACACCATATATTTT
>TRBV6-5|few|TRBJ1-4|NA
CASKKDSTYNEKLFF
TGTGCCAGTAAAAAAGACAGCACGTATAATGAAAAACTGTTTTTT
>TRBV9|NA|TRBJ2-2|TRBD2
CASSVVDGRALSGTGELFF
TGTGCCAGCAGCGTAGTGGACGGGAGGGCCCTGTCTGGGACCGGGGAGCTGTTTTTT
>TRBV9|few|TRBJ2-2|NA
CASSPFLGTGVGTGELFF
TGTGCCAGCAGCCCGTTTCTCGGGACGGGAGTGGGGACCGGGGAGCTGTTTTTT
>TRBV6-6|few|TRBJ1-4|NA
CASSSPGWKSEKLFF
TGTGCCAGCAGTTCCCCAGGCTGGAAGTCGGAAAAACTGTTTTTT
>TRBV9|few|TRBJ1-4|TRBD1
CASSVQGAGEKLFF
TGTGCCAGCAGCGTTCAGGGGGCTGGTGAAAAACTGTTTTTT
>TRBV6-1|few|TRBJ2-3|NA
CASSEFDSLDTQYF
TGTGCCAGCAGTGAATTTGACAGCTTAGATACGCAGTATTTT
>TRBV30|NA|TRBJ1-4|NA
CAWSLRGSTATNEKLFF
TGTGCCTGGAGTCTTCGGGGGAGTACTGCAACTAATGAAAAACTGTTTTTT